This T cell receptor (beta chain) derives from a study of OX40 agonist ivuxolimab in advanced cancers. Turning to this clone: What it binds is unknown.

The protocol was immunoSEQ multiplex PCR, while the TCRdb copy is restricted to in-frame clones and leaves out a portion. The table shows approximately 60,000 clones, with around 85% occurring only once. The sampling schedule covered blood at baseline, cycle 4 day 1, and cycle 7 day 1. Broader study findings: CD4+ and CD8+ blood T cells expanded clonally by week 6 at 0.1 to 3.0 mg/kg. The study found among the lowest clonal expansion in partial responders at 0.1-3.0 mg/kg. Averaging showed that CD8+ T cells had more expanded clones than CD4+ did.

Sequenced here: CD4+ or CD8+ T cells sorted from blood, sampled in a trial of the OX40 agonist ivuxolimab. This TCR derives from an adult with an advanced solid tumor such as melanoma, head and neck, liver or kidney cancer.

The chain's CDR3 is CASSLTDYEQYF. CDR3 in DNA: TGTGCCAGCAGCTTAACCGACTACGAGCAGTACTTC. The chain couples TRBV7-3 to TRBJ2-7; D remains ambiguous. The V end lost 0 bases, the J end lost 3 bases, and 3 bases lay between the germline ends. CDR1 is SGHTA and CDR2 is FQGTGA in the germline V gene. CDR3 length: 12 amino acids.